This T cell receptor beta chain is from a study of CD8 T cell repertoires and HIV-1 epitope variants. About this clone: The antigen is not known.

Points from the study as a whole: Beta chains alone show antigen proliferation, not cytokine profile or function. The TAALDMSHF plasma variant had no responses, unlike KF9 (about five clonotypes) and HW9 (one). Roughly nine antigen-specific TCR beta clonotypes were found; roughly six seemed cross-reactive to variants.

Sequencing was performed with immunoSEQ multiplex PCR; in TCRdb, only in-frame clones are kept and a portion is missing. The table has approximately 6,000 clones, less than 70% seen once. V shed 0 bases and J shed 0 bases, with 9 bases lying between them. CDR3 length: 16 amino acids. Germline loops: CDR1 LGHNA, CDR2 YSLEER. Sequencing used cultured CD8+ T cells derived from PBMCs. The chain combines TRBV4-3 with TRBJ1-3, with D perhaps matching TRBD1 (5 bases). The TCR sequence derives from a male donor with HIV. The DNA of the CDR3 is TGCGCCAGCAGCCAAGAATGGGGGGACTCTGGAAACACCATATATTTT. The encoded protein is CASSQEWGDSGNTIYF.